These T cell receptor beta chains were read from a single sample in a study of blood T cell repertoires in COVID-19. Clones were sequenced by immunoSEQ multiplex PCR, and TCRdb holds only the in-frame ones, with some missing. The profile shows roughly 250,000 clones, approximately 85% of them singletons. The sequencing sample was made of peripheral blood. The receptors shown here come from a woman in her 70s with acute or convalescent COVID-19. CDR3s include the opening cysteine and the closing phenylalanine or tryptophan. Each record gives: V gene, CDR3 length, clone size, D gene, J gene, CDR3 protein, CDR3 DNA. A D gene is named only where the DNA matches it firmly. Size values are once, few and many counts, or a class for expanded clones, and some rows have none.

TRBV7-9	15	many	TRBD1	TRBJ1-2	CASSHRDRGYYGYTF	TGTGCCAGCAGCCACCGGGACAGGGGTTACTATGGCTACACCTTC
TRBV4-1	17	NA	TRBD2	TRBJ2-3	CASSHQRGRAVADTQYF	TGCGCCAGCAGCCATCAGCGGGGGAGGGCTGTAGCAGATACGCAGTATTTT
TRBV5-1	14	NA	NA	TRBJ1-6	CASSLFQGNSPLHF	TGCGCCAGCAGCTTGTTCCAGGGGAATTCACCCCTCCACTTT
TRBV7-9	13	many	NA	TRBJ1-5	CASSLDEGQPQHF	TGTGCCAGCAGCTTAGATGAGGGCCAGCCCCAGCATTTT
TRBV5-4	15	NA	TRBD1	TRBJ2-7	CASSLRGQGAYEQYF	TGTGCCAGCAGCTTGCGGGGACAGGGCGCCTACGAGCAGTACTTC
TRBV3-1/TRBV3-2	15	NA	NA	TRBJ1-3	CASSQNRISGNTIYF	TGTGCCAGCAGCCAAAACAGAATCTCTGGAAACACCATATATTTT
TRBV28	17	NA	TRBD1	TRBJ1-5	CASSSPGQDYGNQPQHF	TGTGCCAGCAGTTCACCCGGACAGGATTATGGCAATCAGCCCCAGCATTTT
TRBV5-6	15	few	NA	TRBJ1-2	CASSLGGMSLYGYTF	TGTGCCAGCAGCTTGGGAGGGATGTCGCTCTATGGCTACACCTTC
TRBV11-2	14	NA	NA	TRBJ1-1	CASSLWEGNTEAFF	TGTGCCAGCAGCTTATGGGAGGGGAACACTGAAGCTTTCTTT
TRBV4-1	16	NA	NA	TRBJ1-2	CASSLSPLDRSYGYTF	TGCGCCAGCAGCCTCTCCCCTCTCGACAGGAGCTATGGCTACACCTTC
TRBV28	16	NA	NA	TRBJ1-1	CASGPPGTRGGTEAFF	TGTGCCAGCGGACCCCCGGGGACGAGGGGAGGCACTGAAGCTTTCTTT
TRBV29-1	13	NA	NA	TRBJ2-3	CSVKGQNTDTQYF	TGCAGCGTTAAGGGGCAGAACACAGATACGCAGTATTTT
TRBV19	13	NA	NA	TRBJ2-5	CASSIPGQETQYF	TGTGCCAGTAGTATTCCGGGGCAAGAGACCCAGTACTTC
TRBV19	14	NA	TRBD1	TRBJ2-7	CASSKGGQGWEQYF	TGTGCCAGTAGTAAGGGAGGACAGGGATGGGAGCAGTACTTC
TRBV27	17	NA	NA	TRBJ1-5	CASSSNLWEGRNQPQHF	TGTGCCAGCAGTTCTAACCTGTGGGAGGGACGGAATCAGCCCCAGCATTTT
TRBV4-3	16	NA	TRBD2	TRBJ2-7	CASSQDRASGGYEQYF	TGCGCCAGCAGCCAAGATAGGGCTAGCGGGGGCTACGAGCAGTACTTC
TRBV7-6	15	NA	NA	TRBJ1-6	CASSRMGQQNSPLHF	TGTGCCAGCAGCAGAATGGGACAACAAAATTCACCCCTCCACTTT
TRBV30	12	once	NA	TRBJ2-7	CAWTQSGFEQYF	TGTGCCTGGACCCAATCCGGGTTCGAGCAGTACTTC
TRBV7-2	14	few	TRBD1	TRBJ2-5	CASSLSRGRETQYF	TGTGCCAGCAGCTTGTCCAGGGGGAGAGAGACCCAGTACTTC
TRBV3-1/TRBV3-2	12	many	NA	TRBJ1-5	CASSQEGGAQHF	TGTGCCAGCAGCCAAGAAGGGGGGGCCCAGCATTTT
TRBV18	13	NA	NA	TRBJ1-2	CASSPDTGYGYTF	TGTGCCAGCTCCCCCGACACCGGCTATGGCTACACCTTC
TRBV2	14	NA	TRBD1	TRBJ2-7	CASSMWQGADEQYF	TGTGCCAGCAGTATGTGGCAGGGGGCGGACGAGCAGTACTTC
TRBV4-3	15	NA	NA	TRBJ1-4	CASSQQGRVNEKLFF	TGCGCCAGCAGCCAACAGGGTCGGGTTAATGAAAAACTGTTTTTT
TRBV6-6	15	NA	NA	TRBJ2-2	CASSPQGGNTGELFF	TGTGCCAGCAGTCCCCAGGGGGGGAACACCGGGGAGCTGTTTTTT
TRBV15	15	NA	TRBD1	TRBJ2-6	CATGTGDSGANVLTF	TGTGCCACCGGAACAGGGGACTCTGGGGCCAACGTCCTGACTTTC
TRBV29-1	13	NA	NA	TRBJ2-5	CSALQNRRETQYF	TGCAGCGCCTTACAAAACCGGAGGGAGACCCAGTACTTC
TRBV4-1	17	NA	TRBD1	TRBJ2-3	CASSQGRGQGATDTQYF	TGCGCCAGCAGCCAAGGGCGGGGACAGGGGGCCACAGATACGCAGTATTTT
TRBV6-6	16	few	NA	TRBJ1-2	CASSYSAGAASYGYTF	TGTGCCAGCAGTTACTCGGCAGGGGCGGCCAGCTATGGCTACACCTTC
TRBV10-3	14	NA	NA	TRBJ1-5	CAISAGSPNQPQHF	TGTGCCATCAGTGCGGGGTCGCCCAATCAGCCCCAGCATTTT
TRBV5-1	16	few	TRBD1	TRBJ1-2	CASSDGGTGWDYGYTF	TGCGCCAGCAGCGATGGCGGGACAGGGTGGGACTATGGCTACACCTTC
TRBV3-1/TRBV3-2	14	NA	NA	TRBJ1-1	CASSPSLGDNEAFF	TGTGCCAGCAGCCCCTCCTTGGGGGACAATGAAGCTTTCTTT
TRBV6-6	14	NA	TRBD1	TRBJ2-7	CASSGTGDLYEQYF	TGTGCCAGCAGTGGGACAGGGGATCTTTACGAGCAGTACTTC
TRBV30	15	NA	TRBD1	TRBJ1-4	CAWSTRQGANEKLFF	TGTGCCTGGAGTACCCGACAGGGTGCTAATGAAAAACTGTTTTTT
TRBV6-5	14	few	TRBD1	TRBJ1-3	CASRPGTAGNTIYF	TGTGCCAGCAGGCCGGGGACAGCTGGAAACACCATATATTTT
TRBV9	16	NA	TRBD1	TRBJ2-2	CASSGGDRVNTGELFF	TGTGCCAGCAGCGGGGGTGACAGGGTGAACACCGGGGAGCTGTTTTTT
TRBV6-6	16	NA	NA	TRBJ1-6	CASSYSFRGNNSPLHF	TGTGCCAGCAGTTACTCGTTCAGGGGTAATAATTCACCCCTCCACTTT
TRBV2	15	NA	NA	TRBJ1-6	CASSEGGTGNSPLHF	TGTGCCAGCAGTGAAGGGGGTACAGGGAATTCACCCCTCCACTTT
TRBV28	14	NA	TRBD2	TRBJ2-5	CASSFGTSVGTQYF	TGTGCCAGCAGTTTCGGGACTAGCGTAGGGACCCAGTACTTC
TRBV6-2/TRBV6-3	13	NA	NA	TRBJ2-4	CASSYTNSGIQYF	TGTGCCAGCAGTTATACCAATTCCGGCATTCAGTACTTC
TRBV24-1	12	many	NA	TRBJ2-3	CATSDATDTQYF	TGTGCCACCAGTGATGCGACAGATACGCAGTATTTT
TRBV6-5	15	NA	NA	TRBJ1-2	CASSQLRDTPAGYTF	TGTGCCAGCAGTCAACTACGGGACACCCCAGCTGGCTACACCTTC
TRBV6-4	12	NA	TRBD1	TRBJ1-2	CATVGQGNGYTF	TGTGCCACCGTCGGACAGGGGAATGGCTACACCTTC
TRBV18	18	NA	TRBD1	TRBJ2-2	CASSPRQGGNSNTGELFF	TGTGCCAGCTCACCTCGACAGGGCGGCAATAGTAACACCGGGGAGCTGTTTTTT
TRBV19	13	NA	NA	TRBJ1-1	CASPNQGNTEAFF	TGTGCCAGTCCCAATCAGGGGAACACTGAAGCTTTCTTT
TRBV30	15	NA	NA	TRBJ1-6	CAWSVEVQGWSPLHF	TGTGCCTGGAGTGTCGAGGTACAGGGTTGGTCACCCCTCCACTTT
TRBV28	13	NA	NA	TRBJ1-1	CASSEGGVTEAFF	TGTGCCAGCAGCGAGGGCGGGGTCACTGAAGCTTTCTTT
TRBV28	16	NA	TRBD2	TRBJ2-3	CASSGGLAGGPPTQYF	TGTGCCAGCAGCGGAGGACTAGCGGGGGGGCCTCCTACGCAGTATTTT
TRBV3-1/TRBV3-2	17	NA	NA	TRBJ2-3	CASSQESLAGATDTQYF	TGTGCCAGCAGCCAAGAATCGTTGGCGGGGGCCACAGATACGCAGTATTTT
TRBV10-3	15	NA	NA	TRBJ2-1	CAISFRDLNFNEQFF	TGTGCCATCAGTTTCCGGGACTTGAACTTCAATGAGCAGTTCTTC
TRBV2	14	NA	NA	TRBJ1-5	CASSRDRGNQPQHF	TGTGCCAGCAGCAGGGATAGGGGCAATCAGCCCCAGCATTTT